This TCR beta chain was profiled in a study of Siglec-9 on CD8 T cells in melanoma (dated by TCRdb to between 2018 and 2021). Regarding the study in general: The study investigated Siglec-9 expression on CD8+ T cells and the role of Siglec-9 in regulating T cells in the melanoma tumor microenvironment. Results the study describes overall, beyond this receptor: Siglec-9 was reported to mark and regulate an effector memory CD8+ T-cell subset that appeared to accumulate within melanoma tumors.

The library came from the immunoSEQ multiplex PCR assay. The table comes from immuneACCESS by way of TCRdb, which keeps in-frame sequences with V and J called. Part of the clones is missing from these tables; in studies checked, under half for an unresolved V gene and the rest for unknown reasons. The sample data list roughly 30,000 clones, and 80% of these were observed just once. Approximately 6.4% of the sample is held by the ten biggest clonotypes. This clone was detected a few times. Its recognized antigen is unknown. No per-base quality is available; no much larger clone lies one base away. CDR1 and CDR2 are drawn from the germline V gene: SQVTM, ANQGSEA. The CDR3 holds 13 amino acids from the cysteine to the phenylalanine. CDR3 DNA only is kept here, 39 bases in frame from base 1. V and J lose 3 bases and 3 bases, and a span of 8 bases separates them.

Sample: Siglec-9- CD8+ T cells sorted from blood. In the paper's terms, the cell subset or site label means: CD8 T cells lacking Siglec-9. The chain links TRBV29-1 with TRBJ2-2, with a tentative D gene TRBD2 over 5 matching bases. The source is a human donor in good health. The base sequence is TGCAGCGTTGATGAGGGAGACACCGGGGAGCTGTTTTTT. Its protein reads: CSVDEGDTGELFF.